These 5 T cell receptor beta chains share one sample of origin, sequenced in a study of control samples from healthy donors and cancer patients. Assay used: immunoSEQ multiplex PCR; TCRdb lists only in-frame clones, some missing. The top ten clones hold more than 10% of a sample with about 170,000 clones, about 90% of them seen once. Sequences were obtained from blood. The receptors shown here come from a man under 40 in good health.

This rearrangement joins TRBV25-1 to TRBJ2-3; unclear D gene. CDR3 length equals 13 residues. V shed 4 bases and J shed 6 bases, with 11 bases lying between them. Germline lookup yields CDR1 MGHDK and CDR2 SYGVNS. As DNA, the CDR3 is TGTGCCAGCAGTGCCCGCGGCGGCGATACGCAGTATTTT. This encodes CASSARGGDTQYF.

J is TRBJ1-3 and V is TRBV5-1, with D perhaps TRBD1 (5 bases). V was clipped by 4 bases and J by 3 bases, with 11 bases between them. Germline V gene data show CDR1 as SGHRS and CDR2 as YFSETQ. The CDR3 runs 14 residues. Written as DNA, the CDR3 is TGCGCCAGCAGCCCGGGGACGGGTGGAAACACCATATATTTT. This sequence encodes CASSPGTGGNTIYF. Full variable domain (outside the CDR3, taken from reference TRBV5-1 and TRBJ1-3): KAGVTQTPRYLIKTRGQQVTLSCSPISGHRSVSWYQQTPGQGLQFLFEYFSETQRNKGNFPGRFSGRQFSNSRSEMNVSTLELGDSALYLCASSPGTGGNTIYFGEGSWLTVV.

In this sample, this clone turned up a few times. V gene TRBV7-8 combines with J gene TRBJ1-5; 7 nucleotides line up with TRBD1. Germline CDR1 is SGHVS and CDR2 is FQNEAQ. Trimming removed 5 bases from V and 9 bases from J; junction bases left unmatched: 10. CDR3 length: 14 amino acids. As DNA, the CDR3 is TGTGCCAGCAGCCCGAACAGGGGCGGGTCGCCCCAGCATTTT. It translates to CASSPNRGGSPQHF.

The chain has TRBV11-3 and TRBJ2-1; D is ambiguous. V was pared by 1 base and J by 4 bases, with 8 bases between. The CDR3 is 14 residues long. CDR1 is SGHNT and CDR2 is YENEEA in the germline V gene. The CDR3 is CASSLGLGYNEQFF. The CDR3 coding sequence is TGTGCCAGCAGCTTAGGGTTGGGTTACAATGAGCAGTTCTTC. Combining the CDR3 with reference TRBV11-3 and TRBJ2-1 gives the whole variable domain EAGVVQSPRYKIIEKKQPVAFWCNPISGHNTLYWYLQNLGQGPELLIRYENEEAVDDSQLPKDRFSAERLKGVDSTLKIQPAELGDSAVYLCASSLGLGYNEQFFGPGTRLTVL.

The gene calls are TRBV18 and TRBJ2-1; D is ambiguous. V was pared by 5 bases and J by 8 bases, with 16 bases between. Germline V lookup: CDR1 KGHSH, CDR2 LQKENI. The CDR3 contains 14 residues. Written as DNA, the CDR3 is TGTGCCAGCTCAGTTTCTTACCGAGAGGATGAGCAGTTCTTC. Residues: CASSVSYREDEQFF.